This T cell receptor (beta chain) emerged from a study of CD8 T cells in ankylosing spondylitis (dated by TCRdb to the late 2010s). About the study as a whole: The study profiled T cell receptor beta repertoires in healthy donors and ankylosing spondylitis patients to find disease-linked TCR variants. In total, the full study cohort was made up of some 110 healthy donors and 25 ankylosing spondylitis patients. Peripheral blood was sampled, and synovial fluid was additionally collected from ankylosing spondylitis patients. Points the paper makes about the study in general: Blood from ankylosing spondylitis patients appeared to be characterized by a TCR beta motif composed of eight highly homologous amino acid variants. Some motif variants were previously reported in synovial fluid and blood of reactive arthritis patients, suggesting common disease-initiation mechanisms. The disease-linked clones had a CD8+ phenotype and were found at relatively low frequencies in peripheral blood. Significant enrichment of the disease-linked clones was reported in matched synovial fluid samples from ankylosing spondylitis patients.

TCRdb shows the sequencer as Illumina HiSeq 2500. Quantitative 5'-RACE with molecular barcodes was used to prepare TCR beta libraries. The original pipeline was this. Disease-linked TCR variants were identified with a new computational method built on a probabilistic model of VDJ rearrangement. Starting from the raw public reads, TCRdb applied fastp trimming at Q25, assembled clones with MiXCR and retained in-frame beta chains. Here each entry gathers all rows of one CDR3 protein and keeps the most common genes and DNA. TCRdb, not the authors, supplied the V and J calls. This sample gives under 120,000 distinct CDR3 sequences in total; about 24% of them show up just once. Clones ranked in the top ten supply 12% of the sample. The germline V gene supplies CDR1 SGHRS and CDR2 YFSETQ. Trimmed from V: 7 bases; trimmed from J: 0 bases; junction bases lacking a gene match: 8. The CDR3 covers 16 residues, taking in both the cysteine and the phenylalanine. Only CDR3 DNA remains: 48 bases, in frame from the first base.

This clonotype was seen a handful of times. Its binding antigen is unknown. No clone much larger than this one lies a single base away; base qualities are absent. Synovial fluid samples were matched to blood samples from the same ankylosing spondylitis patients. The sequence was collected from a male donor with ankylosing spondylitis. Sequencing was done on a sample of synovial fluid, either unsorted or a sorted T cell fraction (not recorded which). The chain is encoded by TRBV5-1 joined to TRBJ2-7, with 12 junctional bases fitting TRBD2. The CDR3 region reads CASEPGTSGSSYEQYF. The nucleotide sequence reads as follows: TGCGCCAGCGAACCTGGGACTAGCGGGTCCTCCTACGAGCAGTACTTC. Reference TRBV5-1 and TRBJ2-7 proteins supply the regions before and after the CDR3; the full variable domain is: KAGVTQTPRYLIKTRGQQVTLSCSPISGHRSVSWYQQTPGQGLQFLFEYFSETQRNKGNFPGRFSGRQFSNSRSEMNVSTLELGDSALYLCASEPGTSGSSYEQYFGPGTRLTVT.